The T cell receptor beta chain under discussion was sequenced for a study of blood T cell repertoires in COVID-19. Study in general: COVID-19 samples from acute and convalescent phases originated in the United States, Italy and Spain. T cells, B-cell-depleted T cells, or PBMCs provided the cDNA or gDNA that served as material.

In its sample, this clone was seen once. Generated by immunoSEQ multiplex PCR, the TCRdb table keeps only in-frame clones and is missing some. The data show about 35,000 clones, about 78% seen once. This TCR derives from a man older than 75 with acute or convalescent COVID-19. Sequencing was performed on peripheral blood.

The CDR3 is CASSYDGGDEQFF. CDR3 nucleotide sequence: TGTGCCAGCAGTTACGATGGCGGAGATGAGCAGTTCTTC. The V and J genes are TRBV6-5 and TRBJ2-1; no clear D gene. Trimming took off 2 bases at V and 8 bases at J, with 10 bases between the two ends. The germline CDR1 and CDR2 sequences are MNHEY and SVGAGI. The CDR3 spans 13 residues.